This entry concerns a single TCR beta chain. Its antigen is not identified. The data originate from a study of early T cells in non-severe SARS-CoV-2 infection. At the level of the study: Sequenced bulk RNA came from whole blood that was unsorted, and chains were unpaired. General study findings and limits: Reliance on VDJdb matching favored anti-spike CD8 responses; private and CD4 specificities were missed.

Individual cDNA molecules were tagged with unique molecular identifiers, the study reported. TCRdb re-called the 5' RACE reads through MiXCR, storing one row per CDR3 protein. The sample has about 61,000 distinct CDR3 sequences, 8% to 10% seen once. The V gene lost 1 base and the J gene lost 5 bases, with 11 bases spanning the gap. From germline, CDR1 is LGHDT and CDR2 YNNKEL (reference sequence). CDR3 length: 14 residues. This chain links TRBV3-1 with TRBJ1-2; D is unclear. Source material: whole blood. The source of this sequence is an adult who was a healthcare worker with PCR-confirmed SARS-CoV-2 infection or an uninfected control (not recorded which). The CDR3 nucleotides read TGTGCCAGCAGCCAAGTCAGCCAACGATATGGCTACACCTTC. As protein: CASSQVSQRYGYTF.